The 3 T cell receptor beta chains given below trace back to one sample, sequenced in a study of shared clonotypes between healthy human individuals. The assay was immunoSEQ multiplex PCR, and TCRdb's table has in-frame clones only and misses some. This table has some 1,900,000 clones, less than 95% appearing once. CD45RO-negative, CCR7-selected cells formed the naive CD8 fraction, which excluded terminally differentiated effector memory CD45RA+ cells. The sequencing input was naive CD8+ T cells sorted from blood. These receptors originate from a man aged 18-30 years in good health.

The chain combines TRBV5-6 with TRBJ2-1; 8 nucleotides match TRBD2. This CDR3 is 14 amino acids long. Germline V gene data show CDR1 as SGHDT and CDR2 as YYEEEE. With 2 bases clipped from V and 8 bases from J, the junction kept 6 bases outside the gene matches. This chain's CDR3 is CASSFERESYEQFF. Here the CDR3 DNA reads TGTGCCAGCAGCTTTGAGCGGGAGTCATATGAGCAGTTCTTC.

This sequence joins TRBV30 and TRBJ1-1; D not certain. This CDR3 is built from 14 residues. The germline V gene has CDR1 GTSNPN and CDR2 SVGIG (reference sequence). V gave up 4 bases and J gave up 3 bases, with 15 bases separating them. CDR3 DNA sequence: TGTGCCTGGATGCCCCTCAATGGGGACACTGAAGCTTTCTTT. It is translated as CAWMPLNGDTEAFF.

The chain combines TRBV25-1 with TRBJ2-4; D is perhaps TRBD1 (5 bases). Trimming stripped 7 bases from V and 6 bases from J, with 16 bases between. The CDR3 has 14 residues. Germline CDR1 MGHDK, CDR2 SYGVNS. In DNA, the CDR3 is TGTGCCAGCAACCACCCAGGGTTTCGAAACATTCAGTACTTC. This sequence encodes CASNHPGFRNIQYF.